Sequencing of this TCR beta chain was carried out in a study of a mutant IDH1 vaccine in newly diagnosed glioma. Study in general: Most patients had radiochemotherapy with temozolomide before enrollment; others had one alone.

Indicated time point: baseline, week 1 (first vaccination visit). The treatment here: pre-vaccination baseline after standard-of-care therapy. The germline V and J ends were trimmed by 1 base and 2 bases, with 9 bases remaining between them. This CDR3 has 15 amino acids. From germline, CDR1 is SNHLY and CDR2 FYNNEI. Profiled with immunoSEQ multiplex PCR; TCRdb holds only in-frame clones, not every one. The sample holds about 98,000 clones, about 87% seen once. This sample comprised PBMCs, obtained from a glioma patient treated with radiotherapy, temozolomide or both. The sequence came from a woman in her forties or fifties with glioma. The chain is built from TRBV2 and TRBJ2-1; D is possibly TRBD2 (6 bases). DNA of the CDR3: TGTGCCAGCAGTGAAGAGGGCGGGGCCTACAATGAGCAGTTCTTC. Protein sequence: CASSEEGGAYNEQFF.